This T cell receptor (beta chain) was observed in a study of T cells in women clearing cervical HPV infection (dated by TCRdb to 2016 to 2018). Regarding the study in general: Cases were some 24 women with histologically confirmed HPV16-related CIN3 or worse, including a couple of invasive cancers. Five blinded duplicates per group were added as quality controls, so that 60 or so samples were obtained: 50 or so participants and around 10 replicates. For cases, the median interval between lesion detection and blood sampling was approximately 150 days, with an interquartile range of about 85 to 220 days. Cases and controls were matched on age within five years and on year of sample collection. Blood from cases was collected at the visit at which the lesion was first identified, whereas blood from controls was collected once infection was no longer detected. A median age of approximately 30 years was observed in cases versus 37 to 45 in controls, and no significant differences in baseline characteristics were found. The roughly 25 controls were women who cleared a single incident HPV16 infection within 12 months without developing precancer or cancer. An exploratory proof-of-principle case-control study, nested within the Guanacaste HPV Natural History Study in Costa Rica, was conducted to compare TCR repertoires across cervical HPV16 outcomes. In the parent cohort, fewer than 13,000 women aged 18 or older were enrolled in Guanacaste, Costa Rica, during about 1992 to 1994 and were followed for 7 to 8 years. HLA typing was available for only a few women, so HLA type could not be excluded as a confounder.

For this clone: Its target antigen remains unknown. The read stops 3 residues short of the end of the CDR3; the missing end is completed from the germline J gene.

Every participant had a single incident cervical HPV16 infection, and women with prevalent HPV16 infections were excluded. Cervical HPV DNA was detected with MY09/MY11 PCR, and genotyping was done with dot-blot hybridization. About 15 mL of heparinized blood were centrifuged, and the buffy coat was split into aliquots, frozen at -30 degrees C, and then kept at -80 degrees C. Genomic DNA was extracted from buffy coat specimens using QIAGEN kits. Including the terminal cysteine and phenylalanine, the CDR3 comprises 15 residues. Sequencing covers 36 bases of the CDR3, shown here with the frame starting at base 1. CDR1 LNHDA and CDR2 SQIVND are derived from the germline V gene (reference sequence). TCR beta CDR3 regions were amplified by multiplex PCR from an average of roughly 1.3 ug genomic DNA per sample using the immunoSEQ assay. The assay corrected primer bias using a complete synthetic TCR repertoire to establish an amplification baseline. The amplicons were sequenced using the Illumina platform. As for how the authors treated the data: Error correction of the sequences involved clustering with frequency ratios plus a modified nearest-neighbor algorithm, after which the sequences were analyzed in the immunoSEQ Analyzer using IMGT gene definitions. At each rarefaction depth, TCR richness and evenness were averaged across 20 rarefaction repeats, and any sample with fewer sequences than the depth was left out. Relative abundances of V, D and J genes were compared between groups using Wilcoxon rank sum tests, with FDR correction applied. Blinded duplicates gave an intraclass correlation of roughly 95% for TCR richness and an average of about 76% across some 62 gene segments. The table was pulled from immuneACCESS by TCRdb, which kept in-frame rearrangements only. Such tables lose some clones; where checked, under half of the loss comes from unresolved V genes, and the rest has no known cause. Clone size and the V and J calls come from that table; the DNA yielded D and trimming. This sample's clone table shows tens of thousands of clones. 4.3% of the sample rests with the top ten.

Overall study outcomes, separate from this receptor: Lower TRBV6-7 relative abundance was observed in cases than in controls (around 0.1% versus 0.15%; Bonferroni P = 0.0008). Because the number of T cells per sample was unknown, the richness differences could reflect varying T-cell content rather than repertoire biology. By combining richness with V gene abundances, random forest classifiers separated cases from controls with an estimated AUC of 0.83. The cross-sectional design could not show whether associations preceded infection or resulted from it; effector/memory subsets and HPV-specific T cells were not isolated. Across sequencing depths, CIN3+ cases showed significantly higher TCR repertoire richness than controls, but evenness did not differ between the groups.

The chain is made from TRBV19 and TRBJ1-2, with the D gene not clear enough to name. The sample consisted of blood buffy coat. The source is a woman between 18 and 69 years old with a cervical HPV16 infection that either progressed to CIN3+ or cleared (not recorded which). The CDR3 protein sequence reads: CASSPSGVGTDTYTF. CDR3 bases read: TGTGCCAGTAGTCCTAGCGGGGTGGGCACAGATACC.